This T cell receptor (beta chain) was recovered during a study of cytomegalovirus exposure and HLA in healthy donors. Study-wide results and caveats: A reported reduction in N-insertions relative to the approximately 670-donor mean was seen in an Asian-associated ancestry cluster in a later analysis. Later analysis placed DRB1 highest and HLA-C lowest in TCR association rates, which differed by HLA locus.

This clone was recorded at least ten times. Its antigen is as yet unknown. This same CDR3 is encoded by further DNA sequences in the sample. PCR was performed using 60 Vbeta and 13 Jbeta primers. Repertoires were generated with immunoSEQ multiplex PCR, while TCRdb's copy carries only in-frame clones and drops some. The repertoire consists of 100,000 to 150,000 clones, with 17% occurring once and the leading ten covering approximately 2.6%. The sample comprised PBMCs. The origin of this receptor is a female donor in good health and CMV-seropositive.

The CDR3 reads CASSDSRNTGELFF. DNA of the CDR3: TGTGCCAGCAGTGATAGTCGGAACACCGGGGAGCTGTTTTTT. The genes are TRBV2 and TRBJ2-2; no definite D call. The CDR3 length is 14 residues. V was clipped by 3 bases and J by 1 base, with 6 bases between them. Germline loops: CDR1 SNHLY, CDR2 FYNNEI.